The T cell receptor beta chain under discussion was sequenced for a study of beta chain features in type 1 diabetes. This clone was detected a few times. Its antigen is as yet unknown. Of the isolated RNA, all was reverse transcribed, and so the sequenced material was expressed TCRB transcripts. About 3.7 million reads per sample were averaged for naive, central memory and regulatory samples. Libraries were prepared by immunoSEQ multiplex PCR; TCRdb keeps only in-frame clonotypes and omits some of them. The data show 250,000 to 400,000 clones, with 12% to 15% seen just once and about 6.6% held by the top ten. The CDR3 length is 14 residues. Trimming shortened V by 1 base and J by 1 base, and 6 bases separated the two germline ends. CDR1 is SGHTA and CDR2 is FQGNSA in the germline V gene. The study, taken as a whole, reports: Any HLA-type effect on TCRB rearrangement remained unresolved here. Relative to healthy donors, patients appeared to have naive, central memory and Treg TCRB repertoires that were more similar.

One heparinised draw, averaging roughly 100 mL, was taken per donor. This chain links TRBV7-2 with TRBJ2-3; D remains unclear. This TCR derives from a man aged 25-45 years in good health. Sequenced input: central memory CD4+ T cells from blood. CDR3 nucleotide sequence: TGTGCCAGCAGCTTAGAGGGTGGCACAGATACGCAGTATTTT. This codes for CASSLEGGTDTQYF.